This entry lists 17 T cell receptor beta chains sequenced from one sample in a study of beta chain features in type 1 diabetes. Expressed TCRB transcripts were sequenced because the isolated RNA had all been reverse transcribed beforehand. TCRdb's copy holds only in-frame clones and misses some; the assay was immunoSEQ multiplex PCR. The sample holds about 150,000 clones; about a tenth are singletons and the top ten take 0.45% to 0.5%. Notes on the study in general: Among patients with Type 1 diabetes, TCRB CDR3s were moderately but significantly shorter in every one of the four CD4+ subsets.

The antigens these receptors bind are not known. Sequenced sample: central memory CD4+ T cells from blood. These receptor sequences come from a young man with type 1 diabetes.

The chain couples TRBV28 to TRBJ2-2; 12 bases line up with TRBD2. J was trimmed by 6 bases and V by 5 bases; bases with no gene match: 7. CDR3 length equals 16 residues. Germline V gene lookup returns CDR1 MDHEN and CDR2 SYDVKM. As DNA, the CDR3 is TGTGCCAGCAGTGATCGGACTAGCGGGAAAGCCGGGGAGCTGTTTTTT. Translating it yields CASSDRTSGKAGELFF.

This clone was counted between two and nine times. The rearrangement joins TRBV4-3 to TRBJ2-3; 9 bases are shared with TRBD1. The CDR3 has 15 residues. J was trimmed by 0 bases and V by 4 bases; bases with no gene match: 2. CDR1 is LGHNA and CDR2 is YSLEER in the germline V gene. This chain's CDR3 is CASSRQGDSTDTQYF. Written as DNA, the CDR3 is TGCGCCAGCAGCCGACAGGGGGACAGCACAGATACGCAGTATTTT.

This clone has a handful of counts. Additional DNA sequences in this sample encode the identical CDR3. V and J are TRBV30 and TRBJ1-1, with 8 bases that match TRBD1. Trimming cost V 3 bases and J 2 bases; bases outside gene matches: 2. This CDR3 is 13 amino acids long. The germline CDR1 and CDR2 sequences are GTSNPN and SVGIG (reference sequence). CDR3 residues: CAWSGQGNTEAFF. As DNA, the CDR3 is TGTGCCTGGAGCGGACAGGGAAACACTGAAGCTTTCTTT. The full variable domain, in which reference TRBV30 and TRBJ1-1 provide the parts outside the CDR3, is SQTIHQWPATLVQPVGSPLSLECTVEGTSNPNLYWYRQAAGRGLQLLFYSVGIGQISSEVPQNLSASRPQDRQFILSSKKLLLSDSGFYLCAWSGQGNTEAFFGQGTRLTVV.

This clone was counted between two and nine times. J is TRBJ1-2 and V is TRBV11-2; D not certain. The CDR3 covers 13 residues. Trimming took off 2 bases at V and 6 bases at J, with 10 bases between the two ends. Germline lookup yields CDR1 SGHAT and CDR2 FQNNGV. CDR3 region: CASSLRGNDGYTF. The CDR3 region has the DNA TGTGCCAGCAGCTTACGAGGGAATGATGGCTACACCTTC.

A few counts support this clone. CDR3 sequence reads: CARALPFYNEQFF. The CDR3 nucleotides are TGCGCCAGGGCCCTCCCATTCTACAATGAGCAGTTCTTC. The rearrangement uses TRBV5-1 and TRBJ2-1, with D unresolved. Trimming cost V 8 bases and J 3 bases, with 12 bases left between them. Germline lookup yields CDR1 SGHRS and CDR2 YFSETQ. The CDR3 spans 13 residues. The full variable domain, completed using reference TRBV5-1 and TRBJ2-1, is KAGVTQTPRYLIKTRGQQVTLSCSPISGHRSVSWYQQTPGQGLQFLFEYFSETQRNKGNFPGRFSGRQFSNSRSEMNVSTLELGDSALYLCARALPFYNEQFFGPGTRLTVL.

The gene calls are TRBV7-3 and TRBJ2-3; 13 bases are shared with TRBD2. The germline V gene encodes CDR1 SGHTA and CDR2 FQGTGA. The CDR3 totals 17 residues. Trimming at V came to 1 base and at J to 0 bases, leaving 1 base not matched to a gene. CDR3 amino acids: CASSLMGLAGSTDTQYF. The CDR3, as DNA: TGTGCCAGCAGCTTAATGGGACTAGCGGGGAGCACAGATACGCAGTATTTT. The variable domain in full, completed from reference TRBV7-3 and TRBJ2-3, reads GAGVSQTPSNKVTEKGKYVELRCDPISGHTALYWYRQSLGQGPEFLIYFQGTGAADDSGLPNDRFFAVRPEGSVSTLKIQRTERGDSAVYLCASSLMGLAGSTDTQYFGPGTRLTVL.

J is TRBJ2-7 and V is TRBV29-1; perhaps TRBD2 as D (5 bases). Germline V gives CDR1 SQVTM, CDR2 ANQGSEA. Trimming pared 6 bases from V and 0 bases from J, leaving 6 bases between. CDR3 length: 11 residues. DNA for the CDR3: TGCAGCGTAGGGAGCTCCTACGAGCAGTACTTC. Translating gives CSVGSSYEQYF.

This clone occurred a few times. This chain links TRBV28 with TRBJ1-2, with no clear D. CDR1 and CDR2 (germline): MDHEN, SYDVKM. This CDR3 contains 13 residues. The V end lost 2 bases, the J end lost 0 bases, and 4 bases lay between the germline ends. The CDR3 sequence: CASSLLTNYGYTF. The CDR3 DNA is TGTGCCAGCAGTTTACTAACTAACTATGGCTACACCTTC.

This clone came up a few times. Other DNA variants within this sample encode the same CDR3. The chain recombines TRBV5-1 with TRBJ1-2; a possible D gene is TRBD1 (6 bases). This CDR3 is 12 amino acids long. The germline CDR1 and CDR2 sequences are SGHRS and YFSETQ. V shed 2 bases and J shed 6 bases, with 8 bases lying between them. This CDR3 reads CASSFSGDGYTF. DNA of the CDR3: TGCGCCAGCAGCTTCTCAGGGGATGGCTACACCTTC.

The CDR3 bases are TGTGCCAGCAGCAGCAGACTAGCGAGAGACACCGGGGAGCTGTTTTTT. Translating it yields CASSSRLARDTGELFF. V gene TRBV7-2 combines with J gene TRBJ2-2; 8 positions agree with TRBD2. V dropped 5 bases and J dropped 3; count of bases not matched to a gene: 8. Per germline, CDR1 SGHTA and CDR2 FQGNSA. The CDR3 covers 16 residues.

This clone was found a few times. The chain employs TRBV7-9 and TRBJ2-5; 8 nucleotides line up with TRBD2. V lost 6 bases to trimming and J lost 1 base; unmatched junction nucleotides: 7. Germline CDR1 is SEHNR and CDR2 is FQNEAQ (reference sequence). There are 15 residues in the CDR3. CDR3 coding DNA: TGTGCCAGCAGTCGTGCCCTAGCGGGCCAAGAGACCCAGTACTTC. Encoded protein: CASSRALAGQETQYF.

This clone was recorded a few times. CDR3 protein: CASSRRLAVRTGELFF. The CDR3 coding sequence is TGTGCCAGCAGCCGGCGACTAGCAGTTCGGACCGGGGAGCTGTTTTTT. This chain connects TRBV9 to TRBJ2-2, with TRBD2 matching 7 bases. The CDR3 is 16 residues long. V lost 4 bases, J lost 5 bases, and 11 bases stayed unmatched. Germline V gene data show CDR1 as SGDLS and CDR2 as YYNGEE.

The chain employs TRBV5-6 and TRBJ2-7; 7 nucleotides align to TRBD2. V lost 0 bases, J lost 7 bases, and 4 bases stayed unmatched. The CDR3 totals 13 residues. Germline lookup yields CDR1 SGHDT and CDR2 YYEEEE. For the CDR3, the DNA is TGTGCCAGCAGCTTGGAGGACGGGGGGGAGCAGTACTTC. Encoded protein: CASSLEDGGEQYF.

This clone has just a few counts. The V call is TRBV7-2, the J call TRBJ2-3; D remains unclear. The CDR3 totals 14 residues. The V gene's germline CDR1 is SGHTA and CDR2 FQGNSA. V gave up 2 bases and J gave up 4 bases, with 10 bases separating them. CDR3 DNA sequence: TGTGCCAGCAGCTTAAATACATGGCCAGATACGCAGTATTTT. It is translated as CASSLNTWPDTQYF.

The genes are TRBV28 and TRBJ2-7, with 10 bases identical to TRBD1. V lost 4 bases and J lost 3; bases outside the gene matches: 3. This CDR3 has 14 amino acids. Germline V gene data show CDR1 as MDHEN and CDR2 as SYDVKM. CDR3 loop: CASSSGQGYYEQYF. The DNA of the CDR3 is TGTGCCAGCAGTTCGGGACAGGGGTACTACGAGCAGTACTTC.

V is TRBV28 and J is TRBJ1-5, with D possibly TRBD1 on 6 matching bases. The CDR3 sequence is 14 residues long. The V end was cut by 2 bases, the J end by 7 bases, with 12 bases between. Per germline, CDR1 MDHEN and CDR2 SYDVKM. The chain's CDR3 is CASSLGQGQQPQHF. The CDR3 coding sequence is TGTGCCAGCAGTTTAGGGCAGGGGCAACAGCCCCAGCATTTT.

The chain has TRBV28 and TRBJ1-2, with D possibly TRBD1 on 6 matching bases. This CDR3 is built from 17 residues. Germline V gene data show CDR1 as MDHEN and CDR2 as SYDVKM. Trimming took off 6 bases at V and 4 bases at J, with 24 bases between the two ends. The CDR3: CASSYAGRGSPTYGYTF. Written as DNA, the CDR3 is TGTGCCAGCAGCTATGCTGGCAGGGGTTCCCCGACCTATGGCTACACCTTC.